The 19 T cell receptor beta chains presented below share a single source sample, sequenced in a study of preoperative IRX-2 immunotherapy in early breast cancer. Treatment of the sample: preoperative locoregional IRX-2 cytokine immunotherapy. Clones were sequenced by immunoSEQ multiplex PCR, and TCRdb holds only the in-frame ones, with some missing. Among around 30,000 clones listed, roughly 80% were seen once. The sample here was lymph node tissue, taken before IRX-2 immunotherapy. The receptors derive from a human donor with breast cancer.

The gene calls are TRBV7-8 and TRBJ2-7; 13 nucleotides match TRBD2. The V and J ends lost 5 bases and 4 bases, in that order; junction bases with no gene match: 5. CDR1 and CDR2 from the germline V gene are SGHVS and FQNEAQ. The CDR3 covers 15 residues. In DNA, the CDR3 is TGTGCCAGCAGCCCAACGGGACTAGCGGGATACGAGCAGTACTTC. It specifies CASSPTGLAGYEQYF.

V gene TRBV18 combines with J gene TRBJ1-2; 9 bases are shared with TRBD1. V shed 3 bases and J 2 bases; nucleotides not matched to a gene: 4. The CDR3 is 15 residues long. Per germline, CDR1 KGHSH and CDR2 LQKENI. The DNA of the CDR3 is TGTGCCAGCTCACCCGCGACAGGGGGGAACTATGGCTACACCTTC. Protein sequence: CASSPATGGNYGYTF.

This clone was picked up one time. This chain joins TRBV6-8 and TRBJ1-2; TRBD1 aligns across 7 bases. V trimming: 7 bases; J trimming: 5 bases; junction bases outside the gene matches: 16. The germline gives CDR1 MNHGY, CDR2 SAAAGT. CDR3 length: 16 residues. The CDR3 sequence is CASTIFFGAQGYGYTF. The CDR3 DNA follows: TGTGCCAGCACCATATTTTTTGGAGCACAGGGGTATGGCTACACCTTC.

V usage is TRBV10-2 and J usage is TRBJ1-2; no clear D gene. This CDR3 is 13 amino acids long. Germline CDR1 is WSHSY and CDR2 is SAAADI. V lost 0 bases and J lost 5, with 7 bases in between. CDR3 sequence: CASSESSLYGYTF. CDR3 sequence (DNA): TGCGCCAGCAGTGAGTCATCTTTATATGGCTACACCTTC.

The V call is TRBV19, the J call TRBJ2-2; 10 bases map to TRBD1. The germline gives CDR1 LNHDA, CDR2 SQIVND (reference sequence). The CDR3 contains 16 residues. With 3 bases clipped from V and 5 bases from J, the junction kept 6 bases outside the gene matches. CDR3 sequence: CASSIWTGGDTGELFF. CDR3 bases: TGTGCCAGTAGTATTTGGACAGGGGGTGATACCGGGGAGCTGTTTTTT.

The chain is built from TRBV28 and TRBJ1-4; possible D gene TRBD1, 6 bases. V lost 1 base and J lost 6, with 9 bases in between. There are 14 residues in the CDR3. Germline V CDR1 and CDR2: MDHEN, SYDVKM. The CDR3 sequence: CASSLYGTHEKLFF. CDR3 nucleotide sequence: TGTGCCAGCAGTTTATATGGGACACATGAAAAACTGTTTTTT.

This sequence joins TRBV28 and TRBJ1-5; 8 nucleotides match TRBD1. Germline CDR1 MDHEN, CDR2 SYDVKM. V gave up 5 bases and J gave up 4 bases; unmatched junction bases: 10. There are 16 residues in the CDR3. CDR3 protein: CASSQGQGGRNQPQHF. The CDR3 nucleotides read TGTGCCAGCAGTCAAGGACAGGGAGGTCGGAATCAGCCCCAGCATTTT.

This clone was counted once. The genes are TRBV23-1 and TRBJ2-3; tentative D call: TRBD1 (6 bases). TRBV23-1 is identified as an open reading frame with a role that is uncertain. Trimming cost V 6 bases and J 0 bases, with 10 bases left between them. The CDR3 loop spans 14 amino acids. CDR3 DNA sequence: TGCGCCAGCAGCCTGGGGGCGAGCACAGATACGCAGTATTTT. Its protein product is CASSLGASTDTQYF.

The J gene is TRBJ2-1, the V gene TRBV11-3, with 8 bases matching TRBD2. V was clipped by 3 bases and J by 8 bases; unmatched bases: 9. In germline, CDR1 is SGHNT, CDR2 YENEEA. CDR3 size: 15 residues. CDR3 coding DNA: TGTGCCAGCAGCTTTCAGCGGGGGCCCTTCGATGAGCAGTTCTTC. As protein: CASSFQRGPFDEQFF.

This chain joins TRBV28 and TRBJ1-5; 7 positions match TRBD1. The CDR3 contains 15 residues. The junction had 4 bases not matched to a gene; V was cut back by 1 base and J by 4 bases. Germline loops: CDR1 MDHEN, CDR2 SYDVKM. The CDR3 loop is CASSLFGTANQPQHF. The CDR3 DNA follows: TGTGCCAGCAGTTTATTCGGGACAGCGAATCAGCCCCAGCATTTT.

V usage is TRBV6-8 and J usage is TRBJ1-2, with 7 bases fitting TRBD1. V was pared by 8 bases and J by 4 bases, with 7 bases of the junction left unmatched. This CDR3 is built from 13 residues. Germline V gene sequence: CDR1 MNHGY, CDR2 SAAAGT. DNA for the CDR3: TGTGCCAGCCAACAGGGGATAAGCTATGGCTACACCTTC. Protein product: CASQQGISYGYTF.

The chain combines TRBV7-1 with TRBJ2-1; 7 bases match TRBD1. TRBV7-1 is noted as an ORF with a role that remains uncertain. J gave up 9 bases and V 4 bases, and 12 bases lay outside the gene matches. The CDR3 is made up of 15 amino acids. The CDR3 region is CASSLVPPGGTEQFF. The CDR3 DNA sequence: TGTGCCAGCAGCTTAGTTCCCCCAGGGGGAACTGAGCAGTTCTTC.

The chain is built from TRBV30 and TRBJ1-1; D is unclear. V dropped 1 base and J dropped 6 bases, with 6 bases sitting between them. CDR3 length: 11 residues. Germline values: CDR1 GTSNPN, CDR2 SVGIG (reference sequence). The CDR3, as DNA: TGTGCCTGGAGTGAGATGGCTGAAGCTTTCTTT. It codes for CAWSEMAEAFF.

The genes are TRBV6-8 and TRBJ1-2, with D possibly matching TRBD1 (5 bases). The germline V gene encodes CDR1 MNHGY and CDR2 SAAAGT. The V end lost 5 bases, the J end lost 5 bases, and 9 bases lay between the germline ends. The CDR3 covers 12 residues. CDR3 region: CASSEGTYGYTF. The CDR3 DNA is TGTGCCAGCAGTGAGGGGACGTATGGCTACACCTTC.

The sample holds a few counts of this clone. The J gene is TRBJ1-1, the V gene TRBV11-3, with 7 bases matching TRBD1. This CDR3 comprises 14 residues. The germline V gene has CDR1 SGHNT and CDR2 YENEEA. V lost 4 bases to trimming and J lost 6 bases; unmatched junction nucleotides: 8. CDR3 sequence (DNA): TGTGCCAGCAGCTCAAGACAGGGTGTCCCTGAAGCTTTCTTT. This encodes CASSSRQGVPEAFF.

The rearrangement joins TRBV6-8 to TRBJ1-2, with D tentatively TRBD1 (5 bases). The CDR3 runs to 13 residues. Germline CDR1 reads MNHGY; CDR2 reads SAAAGT. V gave up 10 bases and J gave up 1 base, with 13 bases separating them. The CDR3 reads CAIARENNYGYTF. The CDR3 DNA is TGTGCCATCGCCAGGGAAAATAACTATGGCTACACCTTC.

The CDR3 protein is CASSLAGRGNTQYF. The CDR3 DNA reads TGTGCCAGCAGTTTGGCAGGGAGGGGTAATACGCAGTATTTT. V is TRBV28 and J is TRBJ2-3, with TRBD2 matching over 7 bases. The CDR3 loop spans 14 amino acids. Germline V gives CDR1 MDHEN, CDR2 SYDVKM. The V gene end was trimmed by 3 bases and the J gene end by 7 bases; junction bases not matched to a gene: 7.

CDR3 coding DNA: TGCAGCGTTGAGGGAGGGGGCGCCGGGGAGCTGTTTTTT. Its translation: CSVEGGGAGELFF. The chain joins TRBV29-1 to TRBJ2-2; the D gene could be TRBD1 or TRBD2 (7 bases each). CDR3 length: 13 amino acids. V lost 3 bases to trimming and J lost 6 bases, with 11 bases between them. The germline V gene encodes CDR1 SQVTM and CDR2 ANQGSEA.

The chain recombines TRBV10-1 with TRBJ2-3; D call uncertain. Trimming took 2 bases from V and 0 from J, leaving 3 bases between them. The length of the CDR3 is 13 residues. Germline-derived CDR1 and CDR2 are WNHNN and SYGVQD (reference sequence). The CDR3 is CASSETSTDTQYF. The CDR3 DNA reads as TGCGCCAGCAGTGAGACTAGCACAGATACGCAGTATTTT.